Reported below is one T cell receptor beta chain. The antigen this receptor binds is unknown. One base away there is no much larger clone; base qualities are not given. These data belong to a study of blood T cell repertoires in COVID-19 (dated by TCRdb to about 2020). Regarding the research as a whole: The collaborator samples originated in the United States, Italy and Spain and spanned the acute and convalescent phases of COVID-19. The prospective study material was composed of cDNA or gDNA derived from T cells, B-cell-depleted T cells, or PBMCs. Deeply sampled blood TCRbeta repertoires from subjects exposed to, actively infected with, or recovered from COVID-19 were included in the dataset. The repertoires were made available in a free public database intended to serve as a resource for research on the immune response to SARS-CoV-2. The samples were drawn from two sources: the first 160 participants of the ongoing ImmuneRACE study, and approximately 1,300 subjects contributed by 6 global collaborators. Nearly every sample came with metadata listing a de-identified subject ID, COVID-19 status, age in years and sex. Where HLA class I and class II types were available, the types were taken from metadata supplied by the sample provider, not from assay-based typing. What the research found in general, with its limitations: Clinical and demographic metadata were provided uncurated, with the amount varying by source and participant.

The germline V gene (reference sequence) sets CDR1 to LNHDA and CDR2 to SQIVND. The CDR3 holds 14 amino acids from the cysteine to the phenylalanine. Of all the DNA, just the CDR3 is kept, 42 bases in frame from base 1. Clipping removes 6 bases from V and 7 bases from J, with 8 as the unmatched junction base count. One collaborating source in Seattle enrolled patients while the patients were actively infected and followed the patients over time throughout the course of disease. Collaborating institutions collected whole blood in K2EDTA tubes following their own protocols. For TCRbeta analysis, collaborators shipped samples as frozen whole blood, isolated PBMCs, or DNA extracted from either of those sample types. TCRbeta CDR3 regions were amplified from genomic DNA by means of the immunoSEQ Assay, a bias-controlled multiplex PCR. The original methods were these. The number of nucleated cells in each sample was estimated from the amplification of reference gene primers within the assay. Sequence reads were collapsed and filtered to measure the absolute abundance of every unique TCRbeta CDR3 rearrangement. For each sample, productive Simpson clonality was calculated by taking the square root of Simpson's diversity index across productive rearrangements. The source is immuneACCESS, and TCRdb retained only in-frame sequences with V and J called. Part of the clones is not carried over; for the studies checked, unresolved V genes explain less than half of this, and the remainder is unexplained. V, J and clone size derive from that table, while D and trimming were established from the DNA sequence. This sample comprises about 230,000 clones, over 75% of them detected only once. Around a tenth of the sample is held by the ten biggest clonotypes.

The V and J segments used are TRBV19 and TRBJ2-2; 7 of the junction bases match TRBD2. Sequencing used peripheral blood. The source of this sequence is a man aged 45 to 65 with COVID-19, enrolled during active disease. CDR3 reads: CASRGGRVDGELFF. DNA sequence: TGTGCCAGTAGAGGAGGGAGGGTCGACGGGGAGCTGTTTTTT.